The clone carrying this T cell receptor beta chain has a single count. Its cognate antigen is unknown. The data belong to a study of shared clonotypes between healthy human individuals. Study results and limitations: Sequencing depth was expected to influence donor clonotype sharing.

Sorted-subset replicate PCR reactions were performed with 150 to 200 ng DNA, corresponding to some 32,000 T cell genomes. The protocol was immunoSEQ multiplex PCR, while the TCRdb copy is restricted to in-frame clones and leaves out a portion. The sample consists of roughly 2.1 million clones, about 92% of them appearing once. As defined, naive CD8 cells were CD45RO-negative and positively selected for CCR7, with terminally differentiated effector memory CD45RA+ cells excluded. The sequenced material came from naive CD8+ T cells from PBMCs. The sequence came from a man aged 18 to 30 in good health. Some clones in this sample may be carry-over from other donors' samples.

The CDR3 region has the DNA TGTGCCAGCAGTGAAGAGCTCAGGGGGCTACTTTTCTCTGGAAACACCATATATTTT. It specifies CASSEELRGLLFSGNTIYF. V and J are TRBV2 and TRBJ1-3, with 8 bases identical to TRBD1. Looked up from germline, CDR1 is SNHLY and CDR2 is FYNNEI. This CDR3 spans 19 amino acids. The V segment lost 1 base and the J segment 0 bases; nucleotides outside the gene matches: 11.